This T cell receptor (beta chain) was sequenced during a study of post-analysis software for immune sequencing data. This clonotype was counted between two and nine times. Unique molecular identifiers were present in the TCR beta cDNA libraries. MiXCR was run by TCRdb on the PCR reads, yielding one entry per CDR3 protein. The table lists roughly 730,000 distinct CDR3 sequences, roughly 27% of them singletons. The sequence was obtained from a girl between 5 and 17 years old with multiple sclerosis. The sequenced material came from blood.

The CDR3 sequence: CSARDQWHQETQYF. CDR3 DNA sequence: TGCAGTGCTAGAGATCAATGGCACCAAGAGACCCAGTACTTC. The genes are TRBV20-1 and TRBJ2-5; D remains ambiguous. Germline loops: CDR1 DFQATT, CDR2 SNEGSKA (reference sequence). The CDR3 runs to 14 residues. The V end was cut by 0 bases, the J end by 0 bases, with 8 bases between.